The 9 T cell receptor beta chains listed next were all sequenced from one sample in a study of response to subunit inactivated influenza vaccine. In TCRdb, the RT-PCR reads were re-called with MiXCR into one record per CDR3 protein. The sample lists around 650,000 distinct CDR3 sequences; 15% to 18% were seen once. The sample consisted of PBMCs from blood, taken 11 to 12 days after vaccination. The origin of the receptors is a man in his fifties who received an inactivated influenza vaccine.

This chain connects TRBV19 to TRBJ2-7, with 8 positions matching TRBD2. The CDR3 runs to 14 residues. V lost 7 bases, J lost 1 base, and 6 bases stayed unmatched. Germline lookup yields CDR1 LNHDA and CDR2 SQIVND (reference sequence). The CDR3 is CASTPGGVSYEQYF. The CDR3, as DNA: TGTGCCAGTACCCCGGGAGGGGTTTCCTACGAGCAGTACTTC.

This clonotype was counted a few times. The CDR3 spells CASRGMGIDEQFF. The CDR3 nucleotides read TGCGCCAGCAGAGGGATGGGGATTGATGAGCAGTTCTTC. The chain couples TRBV10-2 to TRBJ2-1, with no clear D. Trimming cost V 6 bases and J 8 bases, with 14 bases left between them. The V gene's germline CDR1 is WSHSY and CDR2 SAAADI. The CDR3 length is 13 residues.

CDR3 bases: TGCAGTGCTAGAGTTGGTGGGAAGGGTACTGAAGCTTTCTTT. Residues: CSARVGGKGTEAFF. The rearrangement joins TRBV20-1 to TRBJ1-1; no firm D call. V was clipped by 1 base and J by 5 bases, with 14 bases between them. Germline lookup yields CDR1 DFQATT and CDR2 SNEGSKA (reference sequence). CDR3 length equals 14 residues.

A few counts support this clonotype. This chain uses TRBV3-1 with TRBJ2-7, with a possible D match to TRBD2 (6 bases). Germline V gene data show CDR1 as LGHDT and CDR2 as YNNKEL (reference sequence). CDR3 length equals 13 residues. V lost 4 bases to trimming and J lost 6 bases, with 13 bases between them. The CDR3 sequence: CASSPFTGVEQYF. The CDR3, as DNA: TGTGCCAGCAGCCCCTTTACGGGAGTCGAGCAGTACTTC.

This clonotype has just a few counts. The V call is TRBV11-2, the J call TRBJ2-1, with 11 bases matching TRBD2. The J segment lost 12 bases and the V segment lost 5 bases, leaving 6 bases of the junction unmatched. Germline assignment: CDR1 SGHAT and CDR2 FQNNGV. This CDR3 is built from 13 residues. The CDR3 loop reads CASSALSGGVQFF. The CDR3 nucleotides read TGTGCCAGCAGCGCCCTTAGCGGGGGGGTGCAGTTCTTC.

The table lists this clonotype with a few counts. The gene calls are TRBV15 and TRBJ2-5; TRBD1 matches 9 bases. Trimming took 4 bases from V and 5 from J; bases not matched to a gene: 11. The CDR3 has 16 residues. The germline V gene has CDR1 LNHNV and CDR2 YYDKDF (reference sequence). This CDR3 reads CATSNEGDRGGETQYF. CDR3 DNA: TGTGCCACCAGCAACGAGGGAGACAGGGGGGGGGAGACCCAGTACTTC. Combining the CDR3 with reference TRBV15 and TRBJ2-5 gives the whole variable domain DAMVIQNPRYQVTQFGKPVTLSCSQTLNHNVMYWYQQKSSQAPKLLFHYYDKDFNNEADTPDNFQSRRPNTSFCFLDIRSPGLGDTAMYLCATSNEGDRGGETQYFGPGTRLLVL.

This clonotype was seen ten or more times. V usage is TRBV12-3 or TRBV12-4 and J usage is TRBJ1-2, with 12 nucleotides matching TRBD1. This CDR3 has 13 residues. V dropped 5 bases and J dropped 11; count of bases not matched to a gene: 6. The CDR3 coding sequence is TGTGCCAGCAGTATCCGGGACAGGGGGCTTTACACCTTC. This encodes CASSIRDRGLYTF.

This clonotype has only a few counts. The chain combines TRBV10-3 with TRBJ2-7, with 11 bases fitting TRBD1. Germline V gene sequence: CDR1 ENHRY, CDR2 SYGVKD. The V and J ends lost 6 bases and 5 bases, in that order; junction bases with no gene match: 6. The CDR3 extends over 14 amino acids. This chain's CDR3 is CAISWTGGENEQYF. The CDR3 coding sequence is TGTGCCATCAGCTGGACAGGGGGCGAGAACGAGCAGTACTTC.

The chain couples TRBV7-6 to TRBJ2-5, with unresolved D. Germline values: CDR1 SGHVS, CDR2 FNYEAQ. The CDR3 is 13 residues long. The ends were cut back, 2 bases at V and 9 bases at J, with 13 bases in the middle. CDR3 nucleotides: TGTGCCAGCAGCTTATCTGTGACCAAGGCCCAGTACTTC. This gives the protein CASSLSVTKAQYF. Together with reference TRBV7-6 and TRBJ2-5, the CDR3 gives the full variable domain: GAGVSQSPRYKVTKRGQDVALRCDPISGHVSLYWYRQALGQGPEFLTYFNYEAQQDKSGLPNDRFSAERPEGSISTLTIQRTEQRDSAMYRCASSLSVTKAQYFGPGTRLLVL.